The T cell receptor (beta chain) described here comes from a study of blood T cell repertoires in COVID-19 (dated by TCRdb to about 2020). Regarding the research as a whole: The collaborator samples originated in the United States, Italy and Spain and spanned the acute and convalescent phases of COVID-19. The material from the prospective study consisted of cDNA or gDNA derived from T cells, B-cell-depleted T cells, or PBMCs. Deeply sampled blood TCRbeta repertoires from subjects exposed to, actively infected with, or recovered from COVID-19 were included in the dataset. A freely available public database, intended as a resource for researchers studying the immune response to SARS-CoV-2, is where the repertoires were released. The samples were drawn from two sources: the first 160 participants of the ongoing ImmuneRACE study, and 1,254 subjects contributed by 6 global collaborators. Nearly every sample came with metadata listing a de-identified subject ID, COVID-19 status, age in years and sex. HLA class I and class II types, where available, came from metadata supplied by the sample provider rather than from assay-based typing.

Overall study results and their limits: The amount of clinical and demographic metadata varied by source and participant and was provided uncurated.

Germline trimming amounts to 1 base on V and 0 bases on J, with 10 as the count of junction bases outside the gene matches. The germline V gene (reference sequence) sets CDR1 to LNHDA and CDR2 to SQIVND. The CDR3, from cysteine to phenylalanine, totals 18 residues. Only the CDR3 DNA stays, 54 bases, in frame from base 1. TCRbeta CDR3 regions were amplified from genomic DNA using the immunoSEQ Assay, a bias-controlled multiplex PCR. In the authors' own workflow: The number of nucleated cells in each sample was estimated from the amplification of reference gene primers within the assay. To quantify the absolute abundance of each unique TCRbeta CDR3 rearrangement, sequence reads were collapsed and filtered. For each sample, productive Simpson clonality was calculated as the square root of Simpson's diversity index over productive rearrangements. The table comes from immuneACCESS by way of TCRdb, which keeps in-frame sequences with V and J called. Part of the clones is missing from these tables; in studies checked, under half for an unresolved V gene and the rest for unknown reasons. The V and J calls and clone size are taken from that table; D and trimming were inferred from the DNA. The sample yields approximately 330,000 clones; about 91% were counted once. The top ten clonotypes cover approximately 9.9% of the sample.

A remark on this clone: What antigen it recognizes has not been identified. No quality values exist for individual bases; no much larger clone is one base distant.

In Seattle, one collaborating source enrolled patients while the infection was active and tracked those patients longitudinally over the course of disease. Collaborating institutions collected whole blood in K2EDTA tubes following their own protocols. For TCRbeta analysis, collaborators shipped samples as frozen whole blood, isolated PBMCs, or DNA extracted from either of those sample types. This sequence was found in a man younger than 40 with COVID-19, enrolled during active disease. Here the chain combines TRBV19 and TRBJ1-1; TRBD1 matches 8 bases in the middle. Material for sequencing was peripheral blood. The DNA sequence is TGTGCCAGTAGTATAGGGAGTGGCAGGGGGCCGGTGAACACTGAAGCTTTCTTT. The resulting protein is CASSIGSGRGPVNTEAFF.